Included here is one T cell receptor (beta chain) sequence, with context. This record comes from a study of blood T cell repertoires in COVID-19. Study information: There were acute and convalescent COVID-19 samples, and they came from the United States, Italy and Spain.

Here immunoSEQ multiplex PCR was the method, and the copy in TCRdb shows in-frame clones only, minus some. Among around 170,000 clones listed, around 90% were seen once. The CDR3 runs to 14 residues. Unmatched junction bases numbered 4, after V lost 3 bases and J lost 4 bases. Germline V CDR1 and CDR2: SGHTA, FQGNSA. Material: peripheral blood. This clonotype originated in a man aged 55-75 years with acute or convalescent COVID-19. This sequence joins TRBV7-2 and TRBJ1-1; 8 nucleotides match TRBD1. The CDR3 DNA is TGTGCCAGCAGCTTCCGGACAGGGCCCACTGAAGCTTTCTTT. It is translated as CASSFRTGPTEAFF.